The clone carrying this T cell receptor beta chain has more than one count but fewer than ten. Its cognate antigen is unknown. Losses at the gene ends were 0 bases for V and 6 bases for J; bases not matched to a gene: 8. The germline V gene encodes CDR1 MNHNY and CDR2 SVGAGI (reference sequence). The length of the CDR3 is 15 residues. This specimen belongs to a study of early T cells in non-severe SARS-CoV-2 infection. Individual cDNA molecules were tagged with unique molecular identifiers. One entry per CDR3 protein, called by TCRdb with MiXCR from the 5' RACE reads. The sample contains about 100,000 distinct CDR3 sequences, less than 15% of which appear only once. Study-level points and caveats: The study's VDJdb matching favored anti-spike CD8 responses and missed private and CD4 specificities.

This sequence was found in an adult who was a healthcare worker with PCR-confirmed SARS-CoV-2 infection or an uninfected control (not recorded which). The rearrangement links TRBV6-6 to TRBJ2-7, with TRBD2 matching over 7 bases. Sequencing input: whole blood. The CDR3 bases are TGTGCCAGCAGTTACTCGCGGACTAGTTGGGGCGAGCAGTACTTC. Its protein product is CASSYSRTSWGEQYF.